The T cell receptor (beta chain) described here comes from a study of blood T cell repertoires in COVID-19 (dated by TCRdb to the early 2020s). Context from the whole study: Samples covering the acute and convalescent phases of COVID-19 were provided by collaborators in the United States, Italy and Spain. The material from the prospective study consisted of cDNA or gDNA derived from T cells, B-cell-depleted T cells, or PBMCs. The dataset comprised deeply sampled blood TCRbeta repertoires from subjects exposed to, actively infected with, or recovered from COVID-19. The repertoires were made available in a free public database intended to serve as a resource for research on the immune response to SARS-CoV-2. The samples were drawn from the first 160 participants of the ongoing ImmuneRACE study and from 1,254 subjects provided by 6 global collaborators. Nearly every sample came with metadata listing a de-identified subject ID, COVID-19 status, age in years and sex. Where available, HLA class I and class II types were taken from metadata supplied by the sample provider and were not determined by assay-based typing. Here is what the overall study found, with its caveats: How much clinical and demographic metadata was included differed by source and by participant, and the metadata was provided uncurated.

CDR1 and CDR2, per the germline V gene, are SNHLY and FYNNEI. CDR3 length: 14 amino acids, cysteine to phenylalanine. The retained sequence is limited to the CDR3, 42 bases, with the frame set at the first base. V and J are trimmed by 5 bases and 5 bases, and the gene matches miss 8 bases of the junction. About this clone itself: Its antigen target is currently unknown. Base qualities are not provided; no much larger clone lies one nucleotide away.

In the prospective study, participants were 18 to 89 years old, resided in about two dozen geographic areas of the United States, and were enrolled through a virtual design. In the prospective study, participants were assigned to cohorts based on the clinical history participants reported in a screening survey and a study questionnaire. Recovered participants in ImmuneRACE Cohort 3 were defined by two consecutive negative NP/OP PCR tests, clearance by a healthcare professional, or resolution of symptoms. In the prospective study, whole blood, serum and a nasopharyngeal or oropharyngeal swab were collected from each participant by mobile phlebotomists. Over a roughly two-month period, participants in the prospective study had the option of providing additional blood draws and questionnaires. Prospective study blood samples were shipped either frozen or at room temperature before DNA extraction.

TCRbeta CDR3 regions were amplified from genomic DNA using the immunoSEQ Assay, a bias-controlled multiplex PCR. The authors processed their data as follows. The number of nucleated cells in each sample was estimated from the amplification of reference gene primers within the assay. Sequence reads were collapsed and filtered to measure the absolute abundance of every unique TCRbeta CDR3 rearrangement. For each sample, productive Simpson clonality was calculated as the square root of Simpson's diversity index over productive rearrangements. TCRdb retrieved this table from immuneACCESS and kept in-frame rearrangements only. Not all clones are present; in checked studies, unresolved V genes account for under half, and no reason is known for the remainder. The V and J calls and clone size come from that table; D and trimming were worked out from the DNA. Present in this sample are approximately 170,000 clones, about 91% of which were seen just once. The ten largest clones add up to 0.77% of the sample.

The chain is assembled from TRBV2 and TRBJ2-5, with 7 central nucleotides matching TRBD1. The receptor was isolated from a woman aged 18-30 years who had recovered from COVID-19. The sample comprised PBMCs or T cells enriched from blood (not recorded which). The nucleotides are TGTGCCAGCAGTCCTAACAGGGGTGGGGAGACCCAGTACTTC. It translates to CASSPNRGGETQYF.